The T cell receptor beta chain under discussion was sequenced for a study of blood T cell repertoires in COVID-19. Study in general: Both acute and convalescent COVID-19 samples were obtained from the United States, Italy and Spain.

TCRdb's copy holds only in-frame clones and misses some; the assay was immunoSEQ multiplex PCR. Counted here are over 90,000 clones, approximately 92% occurring once; the ten biggest clones make up 4.2%. From germline, CDR1 is SNHLY and CDR2 FYNNEI. V lost 11 bases and J lost 9, with 10 bases in between. The CDR3 spans 9 residues. This rearrangement joins TRBV2 to TRBJ1-2, with D tentatively TRBD1 (6 bases). Sequenced material: peripheral blood. The sequence was obtained from a man aged 18 to 30 with acute or convalescent COVID-19. The CDR3 reads CALTGSYTF. The CDR3, as DNA: TGTGCCTTAACAGGGAGCTACACCTTC.